The 30 T cell receptor beta chains below come from one sample, sequenced in a study of blood T cell repertoires in COVID-19. Clones were read by immunoSEQ multiplex PCR, and TCRdb kept only the in-frame ones, dropping some. The table lists 250,000 to 350,000 clones, about 90% of them singletons. The source material was peripheral blood. All receptors derive from a woman under 40 with COVID-19, enrolled during active disease.

The rearrangement joins TRBV5-4 to TRBJ1-2, with D maybe TRBD1 (6 bases). Germline assignment: CDR1 SGHNT and CDR2 YYREEE (reference sequence). The V and J ends lost 3 bases and 2 bases respectively, with 8 bases between them. The CDR3 consists of 13 residues. Here the CDR3 DNA reads TGTGCCAGCAGCTCCGGACAGAACTATGGCTACACCTTC. Translated: CASSSGQNYGYTF.

Notes on this clone: In the same sample, other DNA sequences code for this CDR3. The chain couples TRBV6-5 to TRBJ1-2; D uncertain. The V gene lost 6 bases and the J gene lost 2 bases, with 7 bases spanning the gap. This CDR3 region has 12 residues. Germline loops: CDR1 MNHEY, CDR2 SVGAGI. CDR3 sequence reads: CASRRENYGYTF. The CDR3 DNA reads as TGTGCCAGCAGGAGGGAGAACTATGGCTACACCTTC.

J is TRBJ1-2 and V is TRBV7-2; possible D gene TRBD1, 5 bases. The CDR3 spans 16 residues. V lost 7 bases, J lost 4 bases, and 22 bases lay in between. The germline CDR1 and CDR2 sequences are SGHTA and FQGNSA. This CDR3 reads CASTSGGVGAGYGYTF. The CDR3 DNA sequence: TGTGCCAGCACCTCTGGGGGGGTGGGCGCCGGCTATGGCTACACCTTC.

The genes are TRBV18 and TRBJ2-7; maybe TRBD1 (6 bases). This CDR3 contains 15 residues. Looked up from germline, CDR1 is KGHSH and CDR2 is LQKENI. Trimming pared 3 bases from V and 0 bases from J, leaving 12 bases between. CDR3 bases: TGTGCCAGCTCACCGGACAGTGTGAGCTCCTACGAGCAGTACTTC. Encoded protein: CASSPDSVSSYEQYF.

The chain joins TRBV11-2 to TRBJ2-3; maybe TRBD2 (6 bases). CDR3 length: 14 residues. The germline V gene encodes CDR1 SGHAT and CDR2 FQNNGV. Trimming shortened V by 1 base and J by 4 bases, and 9 bases separated the two germline ends. DNA for the CDR3: TGTGCCAGCAGCTTAGGAACGGGAGCAGATACGCAGTATTTT. Translating it yields CASSLGTGADTQYF.

The chain links TRBV30 to TRBJ1-1, with D maybe TRBD1 (5 bases). V was clipped by 0 bases and J by 3 bases, with 8 bases between them. CDR1 is GTSNPN, CDR2 SVGIG, per germline (reference sequence). The CDR3 extends over 13 amino acids. The CDR3 sequence: CAWSVLQDTEAFF. The DNA for the CDR3 is TGTGCCTGGAGTGTACTACAGGACACTGAAGCTTTCTTT.

The chain has TRBV7-2 and TRBJ1-6; D unclear. V lost 4 bases and J lost 8, with 9 bases in between. Germline V CDR1 and CDR2: SGHTA, FQGNSA. CDR3 length: 13 residues. The CDR3 coding sequence is TGTGCCAGCAGCTACCAGGATGATTCACCCCTCCACTTT. It is translated as CASSYQDDSPLHF.

The chain joins TRBV11-2 to TRBJ2-5; no firm D call. The germline gives CDR1 SGHAT, CDR2 FQNNGV. Trimming stripped 0 bases from V and 2 bases from J, with 4 bases between. The CDR3 runs to 13 residues. CDR3 DNA sequence: TGTGCCAGCAGCTTAGAACAGCAAGAGACCCAGTACTTC. This encodes CASSLEQQETQYF.

This rearrangement joins TRBV6-5 to TRBJ1-4; D perhaps matches TRBD1 (6 bases). CDR3 length equals 14 residues. Per the germline V gene, CDR1 is MNHEY and CDR2 is SVGAGI. The germline V and J ends were trimmed by 7 bases and 3 bases, with 12 bases remaining between them. The DNA for the CDR3 is TGTGCCAGCAATGGACAGCTTCCTAATGAAAAACTGTTTTTT. This sequence encodes CASNGQLPNEKLFF.

CDR3 nucleotides: TGTGCCAGCACCCCCGCAGGGGTAGGGGTTAACTATGGCTACACCTTC. Its protein is CASTPAGVGVNYGYTF. The rearrangement uses TRBV28 and TRBJ1-2, with D maybe TRBD1 (6 bases). Germline V gene sequence: CDR1 MDHEN, CDR2 SYDVKM. There are 16 residues in the CDR3. The germline V and J ends were trimmed by 7 bases and 1 base, with 19 bases remaining between them.

This chain connects TRBV27 to TRBJ2-1, with 10 nucleotides matching TRBD1. Germline V gives CDR1 MNHEY, CDR2 SMNVEV (reference sequence). There are 17 residues in the CDR3. J lost 2 bases, V lost 4 bases, and 8 bases had no gene match. CDR3 nucleotides: TGTGCCAGCAGTTACGACAGGGGGCGTCGGCCCTACAATGAGCAGTTCTTC. It codes for CASSYDRGRRPYNEQFF.

The chain joins TRBV30 to TRBJ2-1; TRBD2 agrees at 7 bases. From germline, CDR1 is GTSNPN and CDR2 SVGIG (reference sequence). The CDR3 runs 14 residues. V dropped 1 base and J dropped 5; count of bases not matched to a gene: 5. CDR3 residues: CAWSEAGSDNEQFF. CDR3 coding DNA: TGTGCCTGGAGTGAAGCGGGGAGTGACAATGAGCAGTTCTTC. Variable domain in full (rest from reference TRBV30 and TRBJ2-1): SQTIHQWPATLVQPVGSPLSLECTVEGTSNPNLYWYRQAAGRGLQLLFYSVGIGQISSEVPQNLSASRPQDRQFILSSKKLLLSDSGFYLCAWSEAGSDNEQFFGPGTRLTVL.

This clone has just one count. The V call is TRBV28, the J call TRBJ2-1; a weak D match, TRBD2 (6 bases). Germline loops: CDR1 MDHEN, CDR2 SYDVKM. The CDR3 extends over 19 amino acids. Trimming removed 3 bases from V and 0 bases from J, with 21 bases in between. In DNA form, the CDR3 reads TGTGCCAGCAGTTTCGGGGCCCGACGCTCCGGGGGCTCCTACAATGAGCAGTTCTTC. Encoded protein: CASSFGARRSGGSYNEQFF.

This chain uses TRBV2 with TRBJ2-3; no definite D call. The ends were cut back, 3 bases at V and 2 bases at J, with 12 bases in the middle. CDR1 and CDR2 (germline): SNHLY, FYNNEI. The CDR3 spans 15 residues. The CDR3: CASSETPRPTDTQYF. The CDR3, as DNA: TGTGCCAGCAGTGAGACACCCCGGCCCACAGATACGCAGTATTTT.

This chain connects TRBV2 to TRBJ1-1, with D hard to call. The germline CDR1 and CDR2 sequences are SNHLY and FYNNEI. Trimming took 6 bases from V and 0 from J, leaving 5 bases between them. This CDR3 region has 12 residues. CDR3 sequence: CASRRLNTEAFF. In DNA, the CDR3 is TGTGCCAGCAGGCGATTGAACACTGAAGCTTTCTTT.

This chain uses TRBV14 with TRBJ1-2, with 8 bases identical to TRBD1. The J segment lost 7 bases and the V segment lost 1 base, leaving 2 bases of the junction unmatched. The CDR3 consists of 13 residues. Per the germline V gene, CDR1 is SGHDN and CDR2 is FVKESK. The DNA for the CDR3 is TGTGCCAGCAGCCAAGCAGGGGGCGGTGGCTACACCTTC. Translating gives CASSQAGGGGYTF.

CDR3 protein: CASSQTSGRVSSYNEQFF. CDR3 nucleotides: TGTGCCAGTAGTCAGACTAGCGGGAGGGTTAGCTCCTACAATGAGCAGTTCTTC. The chain recombines TRBV19 with TRBJ2-1; 14 nucleotides agree with TRBD2. From germline, CDR1 is LNHDA and CDR2 SQIVND (reference sequence). Trimming removed 5 bases from V and 0 bases from J; junction bases left unmatched: 6. CDR3 length: 18 residues.

The DNA of the CDR3 is TGCGCCAGCAGCCAAGAAGGAGGACTAGCGGCCTTCCACAATGAGCAGTTCTTC. It is translated as CASSQEGGLAAFHNEQFF. The rearrangement links TRBV4-1 to TRBJ2-1; the match to TRBD2 covers 10 bases. The CDR3 consists of 18 residues. V was clipped by 0 bases and J by 5 bases; unmatched bases: 10. Germline assignment: CDR1 MGHRA and CDR2 YSYEKL.

This chain links TRBV28 with TRBJ1-2; 9 bases line up with TRBD1. V trimming: 7 bases; J trimming: 5 bases; junction bases outside the gene matches: 14. This CDR3 is 16 amino acids long. The germline V gene has CDR1 MDHEN and CDR2 SYDVKM. The CDR3 nucleotides read TGTGCCAGCAATCAGGACAGGGGCCATACTTCTTATGGCTACACCTTC. As protein: CASNQDRGHTSYGYTF.

The rearrangement joins TRBV12-5 to TRBJ1-5; D perhaps matches TRBD1 (5 bases). V was shortened by 0 bases and J by 4 bases, with 7 bases between the two germline ends. The V gene's germline CDR1 is LGHNT and CDR2 FRNRAP. The CDR3 has 14 amino acids. The CDR3 region is CASGLVPGNQPQHF. The CDR3 nucleotides are TGTGCTAGTGGTTTGGTACCAGGGAATCAGCCCCAGCATTTT.

For this clone: This same CDR3 is encoded by further DNA sequences in the sample. The J gene is TRBJ1-5, the V gene TRBV7-9; 9 nucleotides line up with TRBD1. V gave up 3 bases and J gave up 4 bases; unmatched junction bases: 4. The CDR3 has 15 amino acids. Germline lookup yields CDR1 SEHNR and CDR2 FQNEAQ (reference sequence). The CDR3 reads CASSLDRGGNQPQHF. For the CDR3, the DNA is TGTGCCAGCAGCTTGGACAGGGGAGGGAATCAGCCCCAGCATTTT.

The chain uses TRBV7-9 and TRBJ1-4; D uncertain. V dropped 2 bases and J dropped 2 bases, with 6 bases sitting between them. CDR3 length: 14 residues. The germline CDR1 and CDR2 sequences are SEHNR and FQNEAQ (reference sequence). The CDR3 coding sequence is TGTGCCAGCAGCTTAAGAGATACTAATGAAAAACTGTTTTTT. It translates to CASSLRDTNEKLFF.

This sequence joins TRBV5-1 and TRBJ2-1; 7 nucleotides align to TRBD1. The CDR3 is 15 amino acids. From germline, CDR1 is SGHRS and CDR2 YFSETQ. After removal of 0 bases from V and 7 bases from J, the junction contained 7 bases not matched to a gene. CDR3 amino acids: CASSLGLIQGNEQFF. The CDR3 DNA is TGCGCCAGCAGCTTGGGCCTCATACAGGGGAATGAGCAGTTCTTC.

This rearrangement joins TRBV12-3 or TRBV12-4 to TRBJ1-5; D possibly corresponds to TRBD1 (6 bases). V lost 4 bases to trimming and J lost 7 bases, with 11 bases between them. This CDR3 region has 13 residues. CDR3: CASSSQGLQPQHF. CDR3 sequence (DNA): TGTGCCAGCAGTTCCCAGGGGTTACAGCCCCAGCATTTT.

CDR3 nucleotides: TGTGCCTGGAGTGTAGTCACGGACTATGGCTACACCTTC. This sequence encodes CAWSVVTDYGYTF. The genes are TRBV30 and TRBJ1-2, with D unclear. Deletions cut 0 bases from V and 3 bases from J, with 8 bases between. This CDR3 contains 13 residues. Germline assignment: CDR1 GTSNPN and CDR2 SVGIG (reference sequence).

The chain recombines TRBV3-1 (or the pseudogene TRBV3-2) with TRBJ1-2; D remains ambiguous. The CDR3 loop spans 14 amino acids. The germline V and J ends were trimmed by 3 bases and 0 bases, with 8 bases remaining between them. Germline V gives CDR1 LGHDT, CDR2 YNNKEL (reference sequence). The chain's CDR3 is CASSQGSPNYGYTF. CDR3 sequence (DNA): TGTGCCAGCAGCCAGGGGAGTCCTAACTATGGCTACACCTTC.

The chain carries TRBV7-2 and TRBJ2-7; TRBD1 matches at 12 bases. Per germline, CDR1 SGHTA and CDR2 FQGNSA. This CDR3 has 17 residues. The V gene end was trimmed by 3 bases and the J gene end by 5 bases; junction bases not matched to a gene: 11. Written as DNA, the CDR3 is TGTGCCAGCAGCTTCCCACCGGGACAGGGGGCTAAGAACGAGCAGTACTTC. Protein sequence: CASSFPPGQGAKNEQYF.

This clone was recorded once. This rearrangement joins TRBV3-1 (or the pseudogene TRBV3-2) to TRBJ1-3; no reliable D call. With 1 base removed from V and 2 bases from J, the gap between germline ends came to 12 bases. Looked up from germline, CDR1 is LGHDT and CDR2 is YNNKEL (reference sequence). The CDR3 loop spans 16 amino acids. CDR3 loop: CASSQGLGRTGNTIYF. DNA of the CDR3: TGTGCCAGCAGCCAAGGGTTAGGGAGGACTGGAAACACCATATATTTT.

The chain joins TRBV10-3 to TRBJ1-2, with TRBD1 matching 10 bases. J lost 8 bases, V lost 6 bases, and 12 bases had no gene match. The germline V gene has CDR1 ENHRY and CDR2 SYGVKD. This CDR3 spans 15 amino acids. The CDR3 here is CAISQPDRGIKGYTF. Here the CDR3 DNA reads TGTGCCATCAGCCAGCCGGACAGGGGGATAAAAGGCTACACCTTC.

The gene calls are TRBV5-1 and TRBJ2-1; 11 positions agree with TRBD2. Trimming cost V 5 bases and J 0 bases; bases outside gene matches: 4. The V gene's germline CDR1 is SGHRS and CDR2 YFSETQ. This CDR3 region has 16 residues. In DNA, the CDR3 is TGCGCCAGCAGGCACACTAGCGGGAGCTCCTACAATGAGCAGTTCTTC. Translated, it gives CASRHTSGSSYNEQFF.